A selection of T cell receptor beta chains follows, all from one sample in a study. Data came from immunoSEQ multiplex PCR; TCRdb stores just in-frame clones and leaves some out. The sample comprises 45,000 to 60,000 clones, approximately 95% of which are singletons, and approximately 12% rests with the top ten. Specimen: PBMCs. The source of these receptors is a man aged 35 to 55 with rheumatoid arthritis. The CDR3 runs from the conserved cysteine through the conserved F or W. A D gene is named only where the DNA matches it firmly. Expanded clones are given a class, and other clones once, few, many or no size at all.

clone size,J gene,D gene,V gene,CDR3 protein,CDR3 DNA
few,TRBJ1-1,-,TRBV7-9,CASSFGGVTEAFF,TGTGCCAGCAGCTTCGGGGGAGTCACTGAAGCTTTCTTT
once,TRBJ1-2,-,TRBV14,CASSQGQYLRYGYTF,TGTGCCAGCAGCCAAGGACAGTACCTCCGCTATGGCTACACCTTC
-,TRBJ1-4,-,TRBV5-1,CASSFLGATNEKLFF,TGCGCCAGCAGCTTTTTGGGAGCAACTAATGAAAAACTGTTTTTT
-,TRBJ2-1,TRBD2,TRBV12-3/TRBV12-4,CASSSGLGEQFF,TGTGCCAGCAGTTCGGGACTAGGTGAGCAGTTCTTC
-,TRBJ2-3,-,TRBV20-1,CSALYGDTQYF,TGCAGTGCTCTATACGGCGATACGCAGTATTTT
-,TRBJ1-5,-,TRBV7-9,CASSLDPGSGQPQHF,TGTGCCAGCAGCTTAGATCCAGGGTCAGGTCAGCCCCAGCATTTT
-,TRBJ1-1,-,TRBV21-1,CASSSQAGRNTEAFF,TGTGCCAGCAGCAGTCAGGCCGGCCGGAACACTGAAGCTTTCTTT
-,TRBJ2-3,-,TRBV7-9,CASSLLGGGGGTQYF,TGTGCCAGCAGCTTACTCGGTGGAGGGGGTGGAACGCAGTATTTT
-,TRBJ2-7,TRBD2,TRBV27,CASSIAGGPGEQYF,TGTGCCAGCAGTATAGCGGGAGGGCCGGGGGAGCAGTACTTC
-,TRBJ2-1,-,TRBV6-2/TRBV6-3,CASSFTSGSYNEQFF,TGTGCCAGCAGTTTCACGAGCGGGTCCTACAATGAGCAGTTCTTC
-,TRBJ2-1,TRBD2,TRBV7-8,CASSTGLADNEQFF,TGTGCCAGCAGCACGGGACTAGCGGACAATGAGCAGTTCTTC
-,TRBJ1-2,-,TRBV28,CASSLRGPKQSF,TGTGCCAGCAGTTTGAGAGGGCCCAAACAGAGCTTC
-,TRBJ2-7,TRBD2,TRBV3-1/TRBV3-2,CASSPFSGGSYEQYF,TGTGCCAGCAGCCCCTTTTCGGGGGGCTCCTACGAGCAGTACTTC
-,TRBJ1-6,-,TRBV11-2,CASSRDRGFSPLHF,TGTGCCAGCAGCCGGGACCGGGGGTTCTCACCCCTCCACTTT
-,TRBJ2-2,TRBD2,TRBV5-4,CASSLLVLAGDTGELFF,TGTGCCAGCAGCTTACTTGTACTAGCGGGAGACACCGGGGAGCTGTTTTTT
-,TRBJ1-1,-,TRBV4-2,CASSQDPLGGTEAFF,TGTGCCAGCAGCCAAGATCCATTAGGTGGGACTGAAGCTTTCTTT
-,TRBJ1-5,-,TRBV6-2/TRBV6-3,CASSYSNPNQPQHF,TGTGCCAGCAGTTACTCGAACCCCAATCAGCCCCAGCATTTT
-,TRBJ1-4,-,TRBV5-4,CASSLEQGGGKLFF,TGTGCCAGCAGCTTGGAGCAGGGAGGGGGAAAACTGTTTTTT
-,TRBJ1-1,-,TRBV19,CASSDRGRAKAEAFF,TGTGCCAGTAGCGATAGAGGGAGGGCTAAGGCTGAAGCTTTCTTT
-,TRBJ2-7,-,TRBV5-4,CASSLAFSVGGGGQTYEQYF,TGTGCCAGCAGCTTGGCATTCTCGGTGGGCGGCGGGGGACAGACCTACGAGCAGTACTTC
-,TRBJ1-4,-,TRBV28,CASSLSGQTTNEKLFF,TGTGCCAGCAGTTTATCTGGACAGACAACTAATGAAAAACTGTTTTTT
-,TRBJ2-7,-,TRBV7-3,CASAKGGETYEQYF,TGTGCCAGCGCCAAGGGCGGAGAAACCTACGAGCAGTACTTC
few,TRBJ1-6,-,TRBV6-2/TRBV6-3,CASSYSWGWNSPLHF,TGTGCCAGCAGTTACTCTTGGGGCTGGAATTCACCCCTCCACTTT
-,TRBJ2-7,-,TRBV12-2,CASRLSAPRVHGYEQYF,TGTGCAAGTCGCTTAAGTGCCCCTCGTGTACACGGCTACGAGCAGTACTTC
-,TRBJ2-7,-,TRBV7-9,CASSLAIAYEQYF,TGTGCCAGCAGCTTAGCGATTGCCTACGAGCAGTACTTC
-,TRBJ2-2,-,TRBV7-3,CASSGGTNTGELFF,TGTGCCAGCAGTGGGGGGACGAACACCGGGGAGCTGTTTTTT
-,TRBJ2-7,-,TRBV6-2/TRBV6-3,CASSYSTRQGSYEQYF,TGTGCCAGCAGTTACTCGACTAGGCAGGGATCCTACGAGCAGTACTTC
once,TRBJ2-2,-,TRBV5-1,CASRTPGTNTGELFF,TGCGCCAGCAGGACGCCAGGGACGAACACCGGGGAGCTGTTTTTT
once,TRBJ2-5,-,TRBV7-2,CASSLAGKETQYF,TGTGCCAGCAGCTTAGCCGGGAAAGAGACCCAGTACTTC
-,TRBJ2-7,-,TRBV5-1,CASSLQGGSYEQYF,TGCGCCAGCAGCTTGCAGGGAGGCTCCTACGAGCAGTACTTC
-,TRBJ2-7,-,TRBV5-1,CASSQTGPGLGEQYF,TGCGCCAGCAGCCAAACGGGACCGGGCTTGGGCGAGCAGTACTTC
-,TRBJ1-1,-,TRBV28,CASSTHRGGVTEAFF,TGTGCCAGCAGTACCCATCGGGGTGGGGTTACTGAAGCTTTCTTT
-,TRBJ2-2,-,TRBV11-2,CASSDAGTFRAGELFF,TGTGCCAGCAGCGACGCAGGGACATTTAGGGCCGGGGAGCTGTTTTTT
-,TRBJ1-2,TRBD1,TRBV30,CAWSYRGSNYGYTF,TGTGCCTGGAGTTACAGGGGGAGTAACTATGGCTACACCTTC
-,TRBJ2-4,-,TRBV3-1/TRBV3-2,CASSQVGDRAKNIQYF,TGTGCCAGCAGCCAAGTGGGGGACCGGGCCAAAAACATTCAGTACTTC
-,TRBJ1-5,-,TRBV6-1,CASSENRVGQPQHF,TGTGCCAGCAGTGAAAACAGGGTGGGTCAGCCCCAGCATTTT
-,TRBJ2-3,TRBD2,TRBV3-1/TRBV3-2,CASSQDRAGVTDTQYF,TGTGCCAGCAGCCAAGACCGAGCGGGAGTAACAGATACGCAGTATTTT
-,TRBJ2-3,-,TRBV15,CATSRGRDTQYF,TGTGCCACCAGCAGAGGTCGAGATACGCAGTATTTT
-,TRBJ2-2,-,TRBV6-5,CASSYSGQPNTGELFF,TGTGCCAGCAGTTACTCAGGGCAGCCGAACACCGGGGAGCTGTTTTTT
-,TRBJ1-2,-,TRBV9,CASTPQGYGYTF,TGTGCCAGCACTCCACAGGGTTACGGCTACACCTTC
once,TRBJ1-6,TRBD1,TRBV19,CASIGRGRSPLHF,TGTGCCAGTATTGGGAGGGGGCGTTCACCCCTCCACTTT
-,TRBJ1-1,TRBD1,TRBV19,CASETLPGQGKTEAFF,TGTGCCAGCGAGACTTTACCGGGACAGGGTAAGACTGAAGCTTTCTTT
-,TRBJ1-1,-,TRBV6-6,CASGRDSGNTEAFF,TGTGCCAGCGGCCGGGACTCTGGGAACACTGAAGCTTTCTTT